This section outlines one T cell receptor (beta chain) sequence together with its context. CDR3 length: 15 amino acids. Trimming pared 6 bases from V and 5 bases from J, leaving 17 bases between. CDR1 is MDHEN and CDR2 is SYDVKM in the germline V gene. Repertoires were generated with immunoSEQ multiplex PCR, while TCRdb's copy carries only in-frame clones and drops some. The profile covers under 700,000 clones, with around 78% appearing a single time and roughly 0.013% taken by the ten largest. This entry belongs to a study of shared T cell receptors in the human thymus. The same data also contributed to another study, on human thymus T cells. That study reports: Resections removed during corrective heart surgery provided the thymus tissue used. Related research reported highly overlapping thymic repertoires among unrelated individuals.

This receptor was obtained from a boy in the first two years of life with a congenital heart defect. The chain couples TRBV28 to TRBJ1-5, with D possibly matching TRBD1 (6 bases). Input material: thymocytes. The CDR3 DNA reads TGTGCCAGCAGCCACGGCACAGGGAACCATCAGCCCCAGCATTTT. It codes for CASSHGTGNHQPQHF.